This T cell receptor (beta chain) was found in a study of Ad26.COV2.S vaccination and SARS-CoV-2 variants. Study-level information: A COV1001 Ad26.COV2.S trial-arm participant provided the sample. Study-wide results and limits: Vaccinated and placebo-treated recipients had similar non-spike TCR breadth. It was reported that spike-specific CD8+ and CD4+ T cell responses were substantially broad after vaccination.

CDR1 and CDR2 (germline): MDHEN, SYDVKM. This CDR3 is 15 amino acids long. Trimming removed 4 bases at V and 8 bases at J, with 17 bases between. Sequencing was performed with immunoSEQ multiplex PCR; in TCRdb, only in-frame clones are kept and a portion is missing. Counted here are hundreds of thousands of clones, roughly 90% occurring once; the ten biggest clones make up approximately 5.9%. The treatment was: some 20 received Ad26.COV2.S at low or high dose, single or two shots; about 5 received placebo; per-sample allocation not given. All samples were drawn on day 63, counting from the first vaccine or placebo injection. This clone was detected once. Antigen unknown.

Sequences were derived from peripheral blood, sampled in a trial of Ad26.COV2.S vaccine versus placebo. The sequence was obtained from a person aged 18-60 years who received the Ad26.COV2.S COVID-19 vaccine or a placebo. The rearrangement joins TRBV28 to TRBJ1-4, with D perhaps matching TRBD1 (6 bases). In DNA form, the CDR3 reads TGTGCCAGCAGTTCGTTCAGGGGAGTCGGAGAAAAACTGTTTTTT. Encoded protein: CASSSFRGVGEKLFF.